This entry lists 10 T cell receptor beta chains sequenced from one sample in a study of blood T cell repertoires in COVID-19. Sequenced by immunoSEQ multiplex PCR; TCRdb stores in-frame clones only, minus some. The sample includes more than 150,000 clones, about 83% of them seen just once. Material: peripheral blood. The origin of the receptors is a woman in her 70s with COVID-19, enrolled during active disease.

The count of this clone is one. This chain links TRBV29-1 with TRBJ1-2, with TRBD1 identical over 9 bases. Looked up from germline, CDR1 is SQVTM and CDR2 is ANQGSEA. J lost 7 bases, V lost 3 bases, and 6 bases had no gene match. This CDR3 has 13 residues. CDR3 nucleotide sequence: TGCAGCGTTGAGGAACAGGGGGCCTCTGGCTACACCTTC. This codes for CSVEEQGASGYTF. Complete variable domain (other parts from reference TRBV29-1 and TRBJ1-2): SAVISQKPSRDICQRGTSLTIQCQVDSQVTMMFWYRQQPGQSLTLIATANQGSEATYESGFVIDKFPISRPNLTFSTLTVSNMSPEDSSIYLCSVEEQGASGYTFGSGTRLTVV.

The V call is TRBV28, the J call TRBJ2-1; D possibly corresponds to TRBD1 (5 bases). The CDR3 runs 14 residues. CDR1 MDHEN and CDR2 SYDVKM come from the germline V gene. Trimming removed 2 bases at V and 6 bases at J, with 11 bases between. Here the CDR3 reads CASSLNIGANEQFF. The CDR3 DNA reads TGTGCCAGCAGTTTAAATATAGGGGCCAATGAGCAGTTCTTC.

The chain carries TRBV10-3 and TRBJ2-2; 7 bases are shared with TRBD2. Germline V gene sequence: CDR1 ENHRY, CDR2 SYGVKD. V trimming: 10 bases; J trimming: 7 bases; junction bases outside the gene matches: 12. The CDR3 consists of 14 residues. In DNA form, the CDR3 reads TGTGCCACCCAATTGCGGGAGAAGGACGGGGAGCTGTTTTTT. It translates to CATQLREKDGELFF.

The chain has TRBV3-1 (or the pseudogene TRBV3-2) and TRBJ2-5; D not resolved. The length of the CDR3 is 13 residues. The germline V gene encodes CDR1 LGHDT and CDR2 YNNKEL (reference sequence). Trimming removed 1 base at V and 2 bases at J, with 5 bases between. CDR3 sequence reads: CASSQVEQETQYF. CDR3 coding DNA: TGTGCCAGCAGCCAAGTAGAGCAAGAGACCCAGTACTTC.

Notes on this clone: The sample holds other DNA sequences that translate to the same CDR3. V is TRBV28 and J is TRBJ1-3; D is unresolved. V shed 3 bases and J shed 1 base, with 4 bases lying between them. Germline CDR1 MDHEN, CDR2 SYDVKM. There are 13 residues in the CDR3. The CDR3 loop is CASSFGSGNTIYF. CDR3 in DNA: TGTGCCAGCAGTTTCGGTTCTGGAAACACCATATATTTT. Drawing the rest from reference TRBV28 and TRBJ1-3, the complete variable domain is DVKVTQSSRYLVKRTGEKVFLECVQDMDHENMFWYRQDPGLGLRLIYFSYDVKMKEKGDIPEGYSVSREKKERFSLILESASTNQTSMYLCASSFGSGNTIYFGEGSWLTVV.

The chain links TRBV10-3 to TRBJ2-7; 7 nucleotides agree with TRBD2. Germline V lookup: CDR1 ENHRY, CDR2 SYGVKD. The length of the CDR3 is 14 residues. The V gene end was trimmed by 7 bases and the J gene end by 3 bases; junction bases not matched to a gene: 9. The CDR3 protein is CAITDERDYYEQYF. CDR3 sequence (DNA): TGTGCCATCACTGACGAGCGGGACTACTACGAGCAGTACTTC.

The count of this clone is one. The chain links TRBV7-9 to TRBJ2-7; weak D call: TRBD2 (5 bases). CDR1 is SEHNR and CDR2 is FQNEAQ in the germline V gene (reference sequence). V lost 4 bases and J lost 5, with 12 bases in between. This CDR3 is 13 amino acids long. CDR3 in amino acids: CASSSVIGDEQYF. DNA of the CDR3: TGTGCCAGCAGCTCAGTGATCGGGGACGAGCAGTACTTC.

V usage is TRBV6-5 and J usage is TRBJ1-1; D gene uncertain. Germline V gene lookup returns CDR1 MNHEY and CDR2 SVGAGI. The CDR3 has 13 residues. V gave up 0 bases and J gave up 10 bases, with 12 bases separating them. The CDR3 DNA sequence: TGTGCCAGCAGTTACTCTGGCAGCGGCACAGCTTTCTTT. Encoded protein: CASSYSGSGTAFF.

This clone appeared a single time. V usage is TRBV18 and J usage is TRBJ2-7, with 9 bases aligning to TRBD2. CDR3 length equals 15 residues. Germline V lookup: CDR1 KGHSH, CDR2 LQKENI. Losses at the gene ends were 5 bases for V and 3 bases for J; bases not matched to a gene: 8. The CDR3 spells CASSTGTSTHYEQYF. In nucleotides, the CDR3 is TGTGCCAGCTCAACCGGGACTAGCACTCACTACGAGCAGTACTTC.

The chain employs TRBV28 and TRBJ1-4, with D unclear. Trimming left V 5 bases short and J 7 bases short, with 17 bases between. The CDR3 is 15 amino acids. Per germline, CDR1 MDHEN and CDR2 SYDVKM. The CDR3 reads CASSPPGKFIEKLFF. The CDR3, as DNA: TGTGCCAGCAGTCCCCCGGGGAAGTTTATTGAAAAACTGTTTTTT.